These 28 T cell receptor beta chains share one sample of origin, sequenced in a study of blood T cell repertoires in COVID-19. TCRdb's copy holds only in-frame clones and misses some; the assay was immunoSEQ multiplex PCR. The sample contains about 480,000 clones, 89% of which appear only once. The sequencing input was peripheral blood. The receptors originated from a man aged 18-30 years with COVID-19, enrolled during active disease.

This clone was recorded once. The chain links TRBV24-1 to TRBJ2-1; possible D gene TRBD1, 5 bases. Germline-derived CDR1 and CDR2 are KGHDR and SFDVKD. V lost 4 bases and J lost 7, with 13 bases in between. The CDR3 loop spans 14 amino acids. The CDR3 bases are TGTGCCACCAGTGAACGCAGGGTAAGAAATGAGCAGTTCTTC. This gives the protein CATSERRVRNEQFF.

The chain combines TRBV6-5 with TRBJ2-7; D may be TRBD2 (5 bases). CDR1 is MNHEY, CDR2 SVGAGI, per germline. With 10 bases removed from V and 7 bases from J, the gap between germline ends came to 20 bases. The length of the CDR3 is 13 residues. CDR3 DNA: TGTGCCACTACCGGTGGCAGGACGGGGGAGCAGTACTTC. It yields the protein CATTGGRTGEQYF.

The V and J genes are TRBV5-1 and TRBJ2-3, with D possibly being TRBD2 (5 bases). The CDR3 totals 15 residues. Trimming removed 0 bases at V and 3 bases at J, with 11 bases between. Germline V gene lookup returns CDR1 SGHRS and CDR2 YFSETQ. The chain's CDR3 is CASSLERGFTDTQYF. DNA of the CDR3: TGCGCCAGCAGCTTGGAGAGAGGGTTTACAGATACGCAGTATTTT. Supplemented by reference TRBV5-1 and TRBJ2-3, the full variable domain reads KAGVTQTPRYLIKTRGQQVTLSCSPISGHRSVSWYQQTPGQGLQFLFEYFSETQRNKGNFPGRFSGRQFSNSRSEMNVSTLELGDSALYLCASSLERGFTDTQYFGPGTRLTVL.

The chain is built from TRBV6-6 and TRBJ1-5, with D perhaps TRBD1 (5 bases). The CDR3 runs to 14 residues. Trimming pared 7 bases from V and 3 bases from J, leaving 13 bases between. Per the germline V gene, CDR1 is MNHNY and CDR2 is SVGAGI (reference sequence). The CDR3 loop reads CASTVGGANQPQHF. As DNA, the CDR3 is TGTGCCAGCACTGTCGGAGGGGCCAATCAGCCCCAGCATTTT.

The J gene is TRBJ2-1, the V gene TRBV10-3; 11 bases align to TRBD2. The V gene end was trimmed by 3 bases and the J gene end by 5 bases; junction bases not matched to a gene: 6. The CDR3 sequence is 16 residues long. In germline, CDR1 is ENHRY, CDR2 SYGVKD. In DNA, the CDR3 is TGTGCCATCAGTGAACTAGCGGGGGTGCATAACAATGAGCAGTTCTTC. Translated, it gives CAISELAGVHNNEQFF.

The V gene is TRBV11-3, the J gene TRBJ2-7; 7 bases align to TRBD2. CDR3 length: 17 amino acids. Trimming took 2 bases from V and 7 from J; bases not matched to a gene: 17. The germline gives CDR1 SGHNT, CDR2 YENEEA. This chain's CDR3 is CASSLPLLAAGGREQYF. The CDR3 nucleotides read TGTGCCAGCAGCTTACCCCTCCTAGCGGCCGGAGGAAGGGAGCAGTACTTC. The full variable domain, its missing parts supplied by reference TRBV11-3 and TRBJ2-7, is EAGVVQSPRYKIIEKKQPVAFWCNPISGHNTLYWYLQNLGQGPELLIRYENEEAVDDSQLPKDRFSAERLKGVDSTLKIQPAELGDSAVYLCASSLPLLAAGGREQYFGPGTRLTVT.

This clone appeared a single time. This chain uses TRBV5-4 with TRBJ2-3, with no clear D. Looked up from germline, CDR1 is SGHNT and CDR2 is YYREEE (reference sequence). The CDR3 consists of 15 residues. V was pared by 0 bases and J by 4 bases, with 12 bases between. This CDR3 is CASSLDLARADTQYF. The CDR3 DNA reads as TGTGCCAGCAGCTTGGATCTCGCCCGCGCAGATACGCAGTATTTT.

Here the CDR3 reads CASSSPGLTQEQFF. For the CDR3, the DNA is TGTGCCAGCAGCTCACCGGGACTTACTCAGGAGCAGTTCTTC. The chain carries TRBV7-9 and TRBJ2-1; TRBD2 is a possible D gene (6 bases). Germline CDR1 reads SEHNR; CDR2 reads FQNEAQ (reference sequence). The V gene lost 4 bases and the J gene lost 10 bases, with 17 bases spanning the gap. This CDR3 region has 14 residues.

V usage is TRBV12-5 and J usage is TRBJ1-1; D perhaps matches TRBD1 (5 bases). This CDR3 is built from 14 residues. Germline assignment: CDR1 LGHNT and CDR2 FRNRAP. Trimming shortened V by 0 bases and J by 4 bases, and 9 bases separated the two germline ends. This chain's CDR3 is CASGLVQASTEAFF. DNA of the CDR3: TGTGCTAGTGGTTTGGTACAGGCCTCCACTGAAGCTTTCTTT.

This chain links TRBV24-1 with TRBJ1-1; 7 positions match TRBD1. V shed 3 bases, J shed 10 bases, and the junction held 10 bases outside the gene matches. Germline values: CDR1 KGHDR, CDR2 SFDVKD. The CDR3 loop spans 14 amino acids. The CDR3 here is CATSDTGTDRGAFF. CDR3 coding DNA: TGTGCCACCAGTGATACTGGGACAGACAGAGGAGCTTTCTTT.

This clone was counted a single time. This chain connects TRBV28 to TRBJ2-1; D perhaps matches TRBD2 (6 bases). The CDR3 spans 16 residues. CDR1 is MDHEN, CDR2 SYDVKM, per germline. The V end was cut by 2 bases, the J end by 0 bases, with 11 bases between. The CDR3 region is CASSLGGAGSYNEQFF. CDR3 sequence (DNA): TGTGCCAGCAGTTTAGGGGGAGCGGGCTCCTACAATGAGCAGTTCTTC.

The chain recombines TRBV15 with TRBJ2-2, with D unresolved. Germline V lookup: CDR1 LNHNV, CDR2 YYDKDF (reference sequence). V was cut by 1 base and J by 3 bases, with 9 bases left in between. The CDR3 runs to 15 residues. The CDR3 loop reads CATSRGSQYTGELFF. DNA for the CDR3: TGTGCCACCAGCAGAGGGAGCCAGTACACCGGGGAGCTGTTTTTT.

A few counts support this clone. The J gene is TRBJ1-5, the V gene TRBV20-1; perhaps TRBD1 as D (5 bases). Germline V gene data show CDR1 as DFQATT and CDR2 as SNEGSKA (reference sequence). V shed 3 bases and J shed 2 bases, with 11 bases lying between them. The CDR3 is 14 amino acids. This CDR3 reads CSASVQGGNQPQHF. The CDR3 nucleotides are TGCAGTGCTAGTGTTCAGGGCGGCAATCAGCCCCAGCATTTT.

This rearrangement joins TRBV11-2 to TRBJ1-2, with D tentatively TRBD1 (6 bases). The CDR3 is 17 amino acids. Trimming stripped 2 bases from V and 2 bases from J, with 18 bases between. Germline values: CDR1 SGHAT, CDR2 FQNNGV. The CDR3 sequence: CASSLKPTTGRNYGYTF. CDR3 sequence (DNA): TGTGCCAGCAGCTTAAAACCCACGACAGGAAGAAACTATGGCTACACCTTC. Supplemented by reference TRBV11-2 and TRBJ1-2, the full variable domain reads EAGVAQSPRYKIIEKRQSVAFWCNPISGHATLYWYQQILGQGPKLLIQFQNNGVVDDSQLPKDRFSAERLKGVDSTLKIQPAKLEDSAVYLCASSLKPTTGRNYGYTFGSGTRLTVV.

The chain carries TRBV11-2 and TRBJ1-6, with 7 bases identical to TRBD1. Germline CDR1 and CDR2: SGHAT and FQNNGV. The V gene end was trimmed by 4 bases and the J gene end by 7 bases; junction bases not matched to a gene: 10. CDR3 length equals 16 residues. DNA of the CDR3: TGTGCCAGCAGCTCTTGGACAGGTCAGAAAAATTCACCCCTCCACTTT. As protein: CASSSWTGQKNSPLHF.

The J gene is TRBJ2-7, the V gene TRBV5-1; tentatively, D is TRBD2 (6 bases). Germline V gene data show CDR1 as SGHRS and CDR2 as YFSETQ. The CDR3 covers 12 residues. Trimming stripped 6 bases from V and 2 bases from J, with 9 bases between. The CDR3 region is CASTGGTYEQYF. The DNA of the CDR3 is TGCGCCAGCACAGGAGGGACCTACGAGCAGTACTTC.

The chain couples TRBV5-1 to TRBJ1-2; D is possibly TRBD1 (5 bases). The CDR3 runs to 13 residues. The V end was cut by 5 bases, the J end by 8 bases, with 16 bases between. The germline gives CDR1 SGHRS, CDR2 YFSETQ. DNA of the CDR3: TGCGCCAGCAGTTCACAGGCCCACCAGGGCTACACCTTC. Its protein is CASSSQAHQGYTF.

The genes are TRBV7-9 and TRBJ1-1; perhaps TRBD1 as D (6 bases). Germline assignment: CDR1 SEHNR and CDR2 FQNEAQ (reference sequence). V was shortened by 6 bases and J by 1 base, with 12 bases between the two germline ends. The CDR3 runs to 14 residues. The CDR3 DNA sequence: TGTGCCAGCAGTCTCTCACAGGGGAACACTGAAGCTTTCTTT. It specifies CASSLSQGNTEAFF.

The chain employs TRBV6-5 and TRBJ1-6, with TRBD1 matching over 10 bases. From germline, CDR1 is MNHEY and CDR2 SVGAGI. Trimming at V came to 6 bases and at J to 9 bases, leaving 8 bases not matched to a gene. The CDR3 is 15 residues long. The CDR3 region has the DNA TGTGCCAGCAGGATGACAGGGGGCCTGAGTTCACCCCTCCACTTT. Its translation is CASRMTGGLSSPLHF.

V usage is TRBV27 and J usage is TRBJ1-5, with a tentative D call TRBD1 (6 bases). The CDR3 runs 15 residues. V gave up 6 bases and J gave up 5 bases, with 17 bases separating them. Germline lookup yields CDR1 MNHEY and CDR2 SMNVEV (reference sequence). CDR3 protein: CASRAQGSGDQPQHF. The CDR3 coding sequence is TGTGCCAGCAGAGCACAGGGTAGTGGGGATCAGCCCCAGCATTTT.

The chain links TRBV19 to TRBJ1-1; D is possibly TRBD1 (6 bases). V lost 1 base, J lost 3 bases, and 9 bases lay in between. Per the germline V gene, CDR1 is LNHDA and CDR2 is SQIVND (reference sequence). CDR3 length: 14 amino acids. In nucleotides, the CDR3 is TGTGCCAGTAGTATAGGTTACAGGGACACTGAAGCTTTCTTT. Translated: CASSIGYRDTEAFF.

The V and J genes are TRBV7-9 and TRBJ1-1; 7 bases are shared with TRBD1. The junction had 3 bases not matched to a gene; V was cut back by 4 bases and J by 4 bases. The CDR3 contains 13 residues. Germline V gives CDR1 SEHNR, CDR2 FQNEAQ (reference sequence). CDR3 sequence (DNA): TGTGCCAGCAGCTCGACAGGGATCACTGAAGCTTTCTTT. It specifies CASSSTGITEAFF.

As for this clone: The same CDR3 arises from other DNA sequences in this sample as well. The CDR3 DNA reads as TGTGCCAGTAGTACTAGCGGGTACGAGCAGTACTTC. This sequence encodes CASSTSGYEQYF. The chain recombines TRBV19 with TRBJ2-7; 8 bases line up with TRBD2. Germline V gene lookup returns CDR1 LNHDA and CDR2 SQIVND (reference sequence). This CDR3 is 12 amino acids long. V shed 4 bases and J 4 bases; nucleotides not matched to a gene: 0.

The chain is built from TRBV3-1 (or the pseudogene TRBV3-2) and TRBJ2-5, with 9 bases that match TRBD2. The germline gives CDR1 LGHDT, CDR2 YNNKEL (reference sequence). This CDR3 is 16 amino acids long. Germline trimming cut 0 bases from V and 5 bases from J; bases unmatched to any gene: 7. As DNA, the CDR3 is TGTGCCAGCAGCCAAGACTTGCGGGGGGGCCTCGAGACCCAGTACTTC. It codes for CASSQDLRGGLETQYF.

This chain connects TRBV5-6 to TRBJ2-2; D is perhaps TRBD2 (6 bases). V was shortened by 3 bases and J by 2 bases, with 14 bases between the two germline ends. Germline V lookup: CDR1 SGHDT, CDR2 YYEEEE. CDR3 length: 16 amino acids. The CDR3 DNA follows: TGTGCCAGCAGCTCACGCCCCGGGACTAACACCGGGGAGCTGTTTTTT. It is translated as CASSSRPGTNTGELFF.

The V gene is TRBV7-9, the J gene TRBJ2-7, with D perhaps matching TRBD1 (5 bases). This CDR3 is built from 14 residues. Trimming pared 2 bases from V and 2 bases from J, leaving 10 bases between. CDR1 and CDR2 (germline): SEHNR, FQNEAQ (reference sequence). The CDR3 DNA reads TGTGCCAGCAGCTTACCGTCAGGGACCTACGAGCAGTACTTC. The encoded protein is CASSLPSGTYEQYF.

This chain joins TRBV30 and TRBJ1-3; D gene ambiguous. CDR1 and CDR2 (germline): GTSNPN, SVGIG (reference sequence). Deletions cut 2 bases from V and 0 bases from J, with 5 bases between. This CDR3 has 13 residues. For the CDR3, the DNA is TGTGCCTGGAGTTTGAGCTCTGGAAACACCATATATTTT. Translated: CAWSLSSGNTIYF.

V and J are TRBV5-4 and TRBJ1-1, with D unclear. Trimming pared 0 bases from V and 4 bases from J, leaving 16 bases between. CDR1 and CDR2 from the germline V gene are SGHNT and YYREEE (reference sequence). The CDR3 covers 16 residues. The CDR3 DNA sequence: TGTGCCAGCAGCTTGGCCTTCGGTATAACGTTCACTGAAGCTTTCTTT. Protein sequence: CASSLAFGITFTEAFF.